The 16 T cell receptor beta chains below were found in one sample sequenced in a study of cytomegalovirus exposure and HLA in healthy donors. The PCR ran on 60 Vbeta and 13 Jbeta primers. Profiled with immunoSEQ multiplex PCR; TCRdb holds only in-frame clones, not every one. The data show some 180,000 clones, more than 75% seen once. Sequenced material: PBMCs. The source of these receptors is a man younger than 45 in good health and CMV-seropositive.

The gene calls are TRBV5-8 and TRBJ1-4; D ambiguous. This CDR3 has 17 amino acids. Germline CDR1 and CDR2: SGHTS and YDEGEE. Trimming removed 3 bases at V and 8 bases at J, with 23 bases between. CDR3 sequence: CASSSTRGPQRMEKLFF. The CDR3 DNA reads as TGTGCCAGCAGCTCGACCCGTGGCCCGCAGAGGATGGAAAAACTGTTTTTT.

J is TRBJ2-3 and V is TRBV15; D perhaps matches TRBD1 (5 bases). Germline V CDR1 and CDR2: LNHNV, YYDKDF (reference sequence). The germline V and J ends were trimmed by 4 bases and 5 bases, with 13 bases remaining between them. The CDR3 is 14 amino acids. CDR3 sequence reads: CATSTPLRGDTQYF. The DNA for the CDR3 is TGTGCCACCAGCACCCCCCTTAGGGGAGATACGCAGTATTTT.

The chain links TRBV9 to TRBJ1-1; the D gene is possibly TRBD1 (5 bases). Per the germline V gene, CDR1 is SGDLS and CDR2 is YYNGEE. The CDR3 sequence is 14 residues long. V lost 4 bases to trimming and J lost 6 bases, with 16 bases between them. This CDR3 is CASSKYDSRAEAFF. The CDR3 coding sequence is TGTGCCAGCAGCAAATACGACAGTAGGGCTGAAGCTTTCTTT.

The CDR3 DNA reads as TGTGCCAGCAGCTACCGGGACAGGGCATACGAGCAGTACTTC. Its protein is CASSYRDRAYEQYF. J is TRBJ2-7 and V is TRBV11-3; 9 bases are a match to TRBD1. The germline CDR1 and CDR2 sequences are SGHNT and YENEEA. V was pared by 4 bases and J by 4 bases, with 5 bases of the junction left unmatched. The CDR3 runs to 14 residues.

The chain is built from TRBV14 and TRBJ2-7; 7 bases are a match to TRBD2. The CDR3 runs to 13 residues. Germline-derived CDR1 and CDR2 are SGHDN and FVKESK. Trimming cost V 9 bases and J 2 bases; bases outside gene matches: 7. Written as DNA, the CDR3 is TGTGCCAGTGGGAGGGGAAAGACCTACGAGCAGTACTTC. Translated, it gives CASGRGKTYEQYF. Combining the CDR3 with reference TRBV14 and TRBJ2-7 gives the whole variable domain EAGVTQFPSHSVIEKGQTVTLRCDPISGHDNLYWYRRVMGKEIKFLLHFVKESKQDESGMPNNRFLAERTGGTYSTLKVQPAELEDSGVYFCASGRGKTYEQYFGPGTRLTVT.

V gene TRBV7-2 combines with J gene TRBJ1-2; 10 positions agree with TRBD1. CDR3 length equals 15 residues. Germline CDR1 and CDR2: SGHTA and FQGNSA. V gave up 0 bases and J gave up 8 bases; unmatched junction bases: 6. CDR3 nucleotide sequence: TGTGCCAGCAGCTTAGCCGACAGGGGGCTTGGGGGCTACACCTTC. Encoded protein: CASSLADRGLGGYTF.

A note on this clone: The junction departs from germline at one end; a sequencing error may be responsible. The chain uses TRBV5-6 and TRBJ1-2, with 12 bases fitting TRBD1. Germline V CDR1 and CDR2: SGHDT, YYEEEE. The CDR3 is 11 amino acids. The CDR3 nucleotides are TGTGCCAGCAGCGGGGGACAGGGGGCGAAATTC. It specifies CASSGGQGAKF.

With regard to this clone: The junction does not match germline at one end; this may be a read error. The J gene is TRBJ2-1, the V gene TRBV7-7, with TRBD2 matching over 10 bases. The V gene's germline CDR1 is SSHAT and CDR2 FNYEAQ (reference sequence). This CDR3 is built from 15 residues. This chain's CDR3 is CASSTSGASYNEQFF. As DNA, the CDR3 is TGTGCTAGCAGCACTAGCGGGGCGTCCTACAATGAGCAGTTCTTC.

The gene calls are TRBV4-2 and TRBJ2-5; 10 bases agree with TRBD2. Germline CDR1 reads LGHNA; CDR2 reads YNFKEQ. The length of the CDR3 is 15 residues. V was clipped by 4 bases and J by 5 bases; unmatched bases: 7. CDR3 DNA: TGTGCCAGCAGCCCGGGACTAGCGAGGGGGGAGACCCAGTACTTC. Translation gives CASSPGLARGETQYF.

The chain uses TRBV11-3 and TRBJ1-5; D remains ambiguous. V was pared by 0 bases and J by 0 bases, with 6 bases between. Germline CDR1 and CDR2: SGHNT and YENEEA. CDR3 length: 15 amino acids. CDR3 bases: TGTGCCAGCAGCTTAGATTACGGTAGCAATCAGCCCCAGCATTTT. Translating it yields CASSLDYGSNQPQHF.

This clone showed up just a few times. The chain combines TRBV4-3 with TRBJ2-7; a possible D gene is TRBD1 (5 bases). The germline CDR1 and CDR2 sequences are LGHNA and YSLEER. The CDR3 sequence is 15 residues long. V dropped 2 bases and J dropped 4 bases, with 15 bases sitting between them. CDR3 amino acids: CASSQLPGMEYEQYF. CDR3 bases: TGCGCCAGCAGCCAATTGCCAGGGATGGAGTACGAGCAGTACTTC.

The rearrangement uses TRBV5-1 and TRBJ1-1; 8 bases match TRBD1. Germline V lookup: CDR1 SGHRS, CDR2 YFSETQ. CDR3 length: 14 residues. J gave up 2 bases and V 2 bases, and 2 bases lay outside the gene matches. DNA for the CDR3: TGCGCCAGCAGCTTACAGGGGGGTAACACTGAAGCTTTCTTT. It yields the protein CASSLQGGNTEAFF.

This clone appeared a few times. This rearrangement joins TRBV7-2 to TRBJ1-4; D is possibly TRBD1 (5 bases). From germline, CDR1 is SGHTA and CDR2 FQGNSA. The CDR3 totals 12 residues. V was trimmed by 5 bases and J by 5 bases, leaving 6 bases between them. Here the CDR3 DNA reads TGTGCCAGCAGCCCAGGGAATGAAAAACTGTTTTTT. Protein sequence: CASSPGNEKLFF. The full variable domain, completed using reference TRBV7-2 and TRBJ1-4, is GAGVSQSPSNKVTEKGKDVELRCDPISGHTALYWYRQSLGQGLEFLIYFQGNSAPDKSGLPSDRFSAERTGGSVSTLTIQRTQQEDSAVYLCASSPGNEKLFFGSGTQLSVL.

The J gene is TRBJ1-2, the V gene TRBV18, with 12 bases fitting TRBD1. Germline loops: CDR1 KGHSH, CDR2 LQKENI. CDR3 length: 15 amino acids. The ends lost 3 bases at V and 8 bases at J; junction bases unmatched: 7. The CDR3 region has the DNA TGTGCCAGCTCACCCGGGACAGGGGGCGCCCGGGGCTACACCTTC. As protein: CASSPGTGGARGYTF.

This clone was seen a handful of times. This chain uses TRBV6-1 with TRBJ1-2; perhaps TRBD1 as D (6 bases). Germline CDR1 is MNHNS and CDR2 is SASEGT. This CDR3 contains 15 residues. V dropped 1 base and J dropped 5 bases, with 14 bases sitting between them. The chain's CDR3 is CASSEVQGSRYGYTF. CDR3 coding DNA: TGTGCCAGCAGTGAAGTACAGGGATCTCGGTATGGCTACACCTTC.

The chain combines TRBV13 with TRBJ1-5; the D is unclear. The CDR3 extends over 12 amino acids. CDR1 and CDR2 (germline): PRHDT, FYEKMQ (reference sequence). Trimming left V 5 bases short and J 4 bases short, with 6 bases between. The CDR3 is CASSVYNQPQHF. The CDR3 DNA reads as TGTGCCAGCAGCGTCTATAATCAGCCCCAGCATTTT.